The sequence of this T cell receptor beta chain was determined in a study of T cell clones after liver transplantation. The overall study: TCRbeta sequencing after a pre-transplant mixed lymphocyte reaction identified graft-donor-reactive clones, later tracked in post-transplant blood. Pre-transplant mixed lymphocyte reactions yielded third-party-reactive TCRbeta sequences as comparators for graft-donor-reactive sequences.

Notes on the study in general: Small, mixed patient groups and varying post-transplant times limit these conclusions.

The length of the CDR3 is 13 residues. Germline V gives CDR1 MNHNS, CDR2 SASEGT. V gave up 2 bases and J gave up 4 bases, with 6 bases separating them. Unstimulated PBMCs were sorted into CD3+CD4+ and CD3+CD8+ populations. Concerning this clone itself: Its antigen remains unidentified.

Sequenced by immunoSEQ multiplex PCR; TCRdb stores in-frame clones only, minus some. This sample has about 58,000 clones, with approximately 63% found just once. Material: CD4+ T cells from blood, obtained at the approximately 16-month timepoint. The chain joins TRBV6-1 to TRBJ1-5; D gene unclear. The source of this sequence is a human patient who received a liver transplant. The graft donor may account for some of the T cells. CDR3 amino acids: CASSEFGNQPQHF. CDR3 DNA: TGTGCCAGCAGTGAATTTGGGAATCAGCCCCAGCATTTT.